A selection of T cell receptor beta chains follows, all from one sample in a study of pediatric ulcerative colitis. Generated by immunoSEQ multiplex PCR, the TCRdb table keeps only in-frame clones and is missing some. The data show around 10,000 clones, with over 75% seen just once and 7% held by the top ten. The sequencing input was blood. These receptors were obtained from a girl aged 5-17 years with moderate ulcerative colitis. Both conserved end residues are part of each CDR3. The order of the fields is V gene, D gene, J gene, clone size, CDR3 protein, CDR3 DNA. D genes are given only for firm matches. Expanded clones get a size class; other rows say once, few or many, or leave the size out.

>TRBV5-1|NA|TRBJ1-2|NA
CASSLVEESGGYTF
TGCGCCAGCAGCTTGGTGGAGGAATCGGGGGGCTACACCTTC
>TRBV12-5|NA|TRBJ2-1|NA
CASGLAGVYNEQFF
TGTGCTAGTGGTCTTGCAGGGGTCTACAATGAGCAGTTCTTC
>TRBV7-8|NA|TRBJ2-6|NA
CASSWDGANVLTF
TGTGCCAGCAGCTGGGACGGGGCCAACGTCCTGACTTTC
>TRBV28|NA|TRBJ1-2|NA
CASSQMTASVYGYTF
TGTGCCAGCAGCCAAATGACAGCCAGTGTCTATGGCTACACCTTC
>TRBV10-3|TRBD2|TRBJ2-7|NA
CAISEERGARFKYF
TGTGCCATCAGTGAGGAGCGGGGGGCGCGGTTTAAGTACTTC
>TRBV7-2|NA|TRBJ1-2|few
CASRGNRESYTF
TGTGCCAGCAGGGGAAACAGGGAGAGCTACACCTTC
>TRBV6-5|NA|TRBJ1-4|NA
CASSYGWASEKLFF
TGTGCCAGCAGTTACGGATGGGCGAGTGAAAAACTGTTTTTT
>TRBV29-1|NA|TRBJ2-5|NA
CSAIQGSRETQYF
TGCAGCGCCATACAGGGTAGTCGAGAGACCCAGTACTTC
>TRBV4-1|TRBD1|TRBJ2-3|NA
CASSQGQGAADTQYF
TGCGCCAGCAGCCAAGGCCAGGGGGCGGCAGATACGCAGTATTTT
>TRBV4-1|TRBD2|TRBJ2-5|NA
CASSLGGPEETQYF
TGCGCCAGCAGCCTGGGAGGGCCCGAAGAGACCCAGTACTTC
>TRBV9|TRBD2|TRBJ2-3|NA
CASSVVASGRDTQYF
TGTGCCAGCAGCGTAGTAGCTAGCGGGAGAGATACGCAGTATTTT
>TRBV5-1|NA|TRBJ2-7|once
CASSLPRDGSYEQYF
TGCGCCAGCAGCTTGCCCCGGGACGGGTCCTACGAGCAGTACTTC
>TRBV21-1|NA|TRBJ1-1|NA
CASSKVKHLNTEAFF
TGTGCCAGCAGCAAAGTAAAACATCTGAACACTGAAGCTTTCTTT
>TRBV28|NA|TRBJ1-5|once
CASRTRYSNQPQHF
TGTGCCAGCAGAACCAGGTATAGCAATCAGCCCCAGCATTTT
>TRBV28|NA|TRBJ1-3|NA
CASSLSRIFSGNTIYF
TGTGCCAGCAGTCTATCTCGGATATTCTCTGGAAACACCATATATTTT
>TRBV5-1|NA|TRBJ2-3|NA
CASSLGRGGTDTQYF
TGCGCCAGCAGCTTGGGACGGGGAGGCACAGATACGCAGTATTTT